A selection of T cell receptor beta chains follows, all from one sample in a study of vaccination effects on CD4 cells after COVID-19. Antigen specificity for these receptors is unknown. Here immunoSEQ multiplex PCR was the method, and the copy in TCRdb shows in-frame clones only, minus some. This table holds some 25,000 clones, roughly 80% found once. This material consisted of CD4+ T cells from PBMCs cultured with HCoV-NL63 spike peptides, taken after COVID-19 vaccination. The receptors originated from a human donor who received a COVID-19 vaccine. The CDR3 runs from the conserved cysteine through the conserved F or W. Each record gives: V gene, J gene, D gene, clone size, CDR3 length, CDR3 DNA, CDR3 protein. D genes are given only for firm matches. Clone size, where shown, is once, few, many, or a class for clones that have expanded.

V: TRBV29-1; J: TRBJ2-1; D: .; size: .; length: 13; DNA: TGCAGCGTCCCAGGTACCGGATGGGATGAGCAGTTCTTC; CDR3: CSVPGTGWDEQFF
V: TRBV28; J: TRBJ1-5; D: .; size: once; length: 18; DNA: TGTGCCAGCAGTCTCGCACCCGTTGGGCGCGGGACTGATCAGCCCCAGCATTTT; CDR3: CASSLAPVGRGTDQPQHF
V: TRBV3-1/TRBV3-2; J: TRBJ2-2; D: .; size: .; length: 13; DNA: TGTGCCAGCAGCCCCTCCGGGGGCGGGGAGCTGTTTTTT; CDR3: CASSPSGGGELFF
V: TRBV7-8; J: TRBJ2-6; D: .; size: .; length: 18; DNA: TGTGCCAGCAGCTTCCAGGACAGACCCATTTCTGGGGCCAACGTCCTGACTTTC; CDR3: CASSFQDRPISGANVLTF
V: TRBV28; J: TRBJ2-2; D: TRBD1; size: .; length: 16; DNA: TGTGCCAGCAGTTTGGGCTGGACAGGGGTCCCCGGGGAGCTGTTTTTT; CDR3: CASSLGWTGVPGELFF
V: TRBV7-9; J: TRBJ2-5; D: TRBD2; size: medium-sized; length: 16; DNA: TGTGCCAGCACCAAGCTAGCGGGGGGTATTGCGGAGACCCAGTACTTC; CDR3: CASTKLAGGIAETQYF
V: TRBV7-9; J: TRBJ1-6; D: TRBD1; size: .; length: 15; DNA: TGTGCCAGCAGCGGAGGGGACAGGGGGTCTTCACCCCTCCACTTT; CDR3: CASSGGDRGSSPLHF
V: TRBV11-2; J: TRBJ2-1; D: .; size: .; length: 12; DNA: TGTGCCAGCAGCTTAGATTCCGGAGGTGAGTTCTTC; CDR3: CASSLDSGGEFF
V: TRBV20-1; J: TRBJ2-3; D: .; size: .; length: 16; DNA: TGCAGTGCTAGTGGGGGGAAGGCGGGGAGCACAGATACGCAGTATTTT; CDR3: CSASGGKAGSTDTQYF
V: TRBV24-1; J: TRBJ1-3; D: .; size: few; length: 14; DNA: TGTGCCACCAGTGATTCAGGGAGCGGAAACACCATATATTTT; CDR3: CATSDSGSGNTIYF
V: TRBV5-4; J: TRBJ2-2; D: TRBD2; size: .; length: 17; DNA: TGTGCCAGCAGCTTAGCTAGCGGGGGCCTGAACACCGGGGAGCTGTTTTTT; CDR3: CASSLASGGLNTGELFF
V: TRBV5-5; J: TRBJ2-5; D: .; size: .; length: 15; DNA: TGTGCCAGCAGCGGACAACCGGGAGCCGGGGAGACCCAGTACTTC; CDR3: CASSGQPGAGETQYF
V: TRBV5-4; J: TRBJ2-3; D: TRBD1; size: .; length: 14; DNA: TGTGCCAGCAGCTGGACAGGAAACACAGATACGCAGTATTTT; CDR3: CASSWTGNTDTQYF
V: TRBV2; J: TRBJ1-2; D: TRBD1; size: .; length: 14; DNA: TGTGCCAGCAGTGGACAGGGCAATTTCTATGGCTACACCTTC; CDR3: CASSGQGNFYGYTF
V: TRBV5-4; J: TRBJ1-1; D: .; size: .; length: 15; DNA: TGTGCCAGCAGCTCCTTAAAACAGGGTAACACTGAAGCTTTCTTT; CDR3: CASSSLKQGNTEAFF
V: TRBV2; J: TRBJ1-3; D: .; size: few; length: 14; DNA: TGTGCCAGCAGATCAGCCCCGGGGGGAAACACCATATATTTT; CDR3: CASRSAPGGNTIYF
V: TRBV6-2/TRBV6-3; J: TRBJ1-6; D: .; size: few; length: 14; DNA: TGTGCCAGCAGTTATGGGACGGGGAATTCACCCCTCCACTTT; CDR3: CASSYGTGNSPLHF
V: TRBV7-2; J: TRBJ2-1; D: .; size: .; length: 14; DNA: TGTGCCAGCAGCTTAGTTGGGGGCGGGAATGAGCAGTTCTTC; CDR3: CASSLVGGGNEQFF
V: TRBV5-1; J: TRBJ1-1; D: .; size: .; length: 15; DNA: TGCGCCAGCAGCTTGGGGCTCCGGGGTGGCGCTGAAGCTTTCTTT; CDR3: CASSLGLRGGAEAFF
V: TRBV5-5; J: TRBJ1-2; D: .; size: .; length: 13; DNA: TGTGCCAGCAGCACGGGAGGGGCGGGGGGCTACACCTTC; CDR3: CASSTGGAGGYTF
V: TRBV7-2; J: TRBJ2-5; D: .; size: few; length: 13; DNA: TGTGCCAGCAGCGTAAGGGTACAAGAGACCCAGTACTTC; CDR3: CASSVRVQETQYF
V: TRBV24-1; J: TRBJ2-3; D: TRBD2; size: .; length: 17; DNA: TGTGCCACCAGTGATATCAGACTAGCGGGTGGTGCAGATACGCAGTATTTT; CDR3: CATSDIRLAGGADTQYF
V: TRBV6-5; J: TRBJ2-2; D: .; size: .; length: 13; DNA: TGTGCCAGCAGTCCAGGGGAGCCCGGGGAGCTGTTTTTT; CDR3: CASSPGEPGELFF
V: TRBV7-2; J: TRBJ1-1; D: .; size: .; length: 14; DNA: TGTGCCAGCAGCCAAGGCCGTCAATACACTGAAGCTTTCTTT; CDR3: CASSQGRQYTEAFF
V: TRBV4-3; J: TRBJ2-3; D: .; size: .; length: 17; DNA: TGCGCCAGCAGCCACACGACAGCCTCTCTTAGCACAGATACGCAGTATTTT; CDR3: CASSHTTASLSTDTQYF
V: TRBV5-1; J: TRBJ2-4; D: TRBD1; size: .; length: 19; DNA: TGCGCCAGCAGCTTAACTCCAGGGGGCGCTGGGATTGACAAAAACATTCAGTACTTC; CDR3: CASSLTPGGAGIDKNIQYF
V: TRBV4-3; J: TRBJ2-5; D: TRBD1; size: .; length: 15; DNA: TGCGCCAGCAGCCTCCTAGGACAGGGGCAAGAGACCCAGTACTTC; CDR3: CASSLLGQGQETQYF
V: TRBV9; J: TRBJ2-7; D: TRBD1; size: .; length: 14; DNA: TGTGCCAGCAGCGTATATACAGGGGGCGACGAGCAGTACTTC; CDR3: CASSVYTGGDEQYF
V: TRBV27; J: TRBJ1-5; D: .; size: .; length: 17; DNA: TGTGCCAGCAGATTAATGGGGCGCCCAGGGGTCTATCAGCCCCAGCATTTT; CDR3: CASRLMGRPGVYQPQHF
V: TRBV6-6; J: TRBJ1-1; D: .; size: few; length: 14; DNA: TGTGCCGGTAGGGGTTCCCGAGGGAACACTGAAGCTTTCTTT; CDR3: CAGRGSRGNTEAFF
V: TRBV10-2; J: TRBJ1-2; D: TRBD1; size: .; length: 13; DNA: TGCGCCAGCATGCGGGACAGGATTTATGGCTACACCTTC; CDR3: CASMRDRIYGYTF
V: TRBV5-1; J: TRBJ1-2; D: .; size: few; length: 13; DNA: TGCGCCAGCAGCTTGGGGGCACCCGGGGGCTACACCTTC; CDR3: CASSLGAPGGYTF
V: TRBV2; J: TRBJ2-1; D: TRBD1; size: .; length: 14; DNA: TGTGCCAGCACCCGGGGACAGCTTAACAATGAGCAGTTCTTC; CDR3: CASTRGQLNNEQFF
V: TRBV6-5; J: TRBJ2-3; D: .; size: .; length: 14; DNA: TGTGCCAGCAGTTACTCTAGGTACACAGATACGCAGTATTTT; CDR3: CASSYSRYTDTQYF